One T cell receptor (beta chain) is described in this entry. The target antigen is unknown. The germline gives CDR1 LGHNT, CDR2 FRNRAP. V lost 8 bases and J 3 bases, leaving 13 bases between the germline ends. The CDR3 contains 13 residues. This record comes from a study of T cell responses to AZD1222 COVID-19 vaccine. General study points: Donors, mostly white British, included more females; clonal diversity was possibly underestimated. Breadth and depth of Spike-specific TCRs rose after two AZD1222 doses. Along spike, vaccine-associated CD4 TCRs were found throughout, with dominance at 160-218 and 743-854.

Libraries were prepared by immunoSEQ multiplex PCR; TCRdb keeps only in-frame clonotypes and omits some of them. The sample holds tens of thousands of clones, just over 90% seen once. Sequencing was performed on peripheral blood, taken 28 days after the second AZD1222 dose. The chain uses TRBV12-5 and TRBJ2-5; no reliable D call. The receptor comes from an adult who received the AZD1222 COVID-19 vaccine. CDR3 coding DNA: TGTGCTAGTTCCCCGGGTAATAAAGAGACCCAGTACTTC. This translates into CASSPGNKETQYF.